The clone carrying this TCR beta chain was seen at least ten times. Its antigen remains unidentified. Diagnoses rested on clinical symptoms, serum thyroxine and TRAb, thyroid ultrasound and orbital computed tomography. Germline loops: CDR1 DFQATT, CDR2 SNEGSKA (reference sequence). CDR3 length equals 14 residues. Trimming removed 0 bases at V and 2 bases at J, with 10 bases between. The entry originates in a study of T cells in Graves' hyperthyroidism and ophthalmopathy. Background on the study: Sampling of peripheral blood happened at initial diagnosis, prior to any treatment.

Study outcomes and limitations: In blood, most of the thyroid clonotypes expanded above 0.001 were also present. A 13 V-J model separated ophthalmopathy from stable hyperthyroidism.

Amplification yielded TCR beta CDR3 regions, with RNA transcripts as the source. Primed by the HTBI set, a first-round RT-PCR was run on the TCR CDR3. MiXCR was run by TCRdb on the multiplex PCR reads, yielding one entry per CDR3 protein. This table holds 350,000 or so distinct CDR3 sequences, roughly 15% found once. Sequencing was carried out using blood. The rearrangement links TRBV20-1 to TRBJ1-1; D remains unclear. The receptor was isolated from a woman between 25 and 40 years old with Graves' hyperthyroidism that later progressed to Graves' ophthalmopathy. The CDR3 DNA sequence: TGCAGTGCTAGAGATCAAAACAGAAACACTGAAGCTTTCTTT. Encoded protein: CSARDQNRNTEAFF.